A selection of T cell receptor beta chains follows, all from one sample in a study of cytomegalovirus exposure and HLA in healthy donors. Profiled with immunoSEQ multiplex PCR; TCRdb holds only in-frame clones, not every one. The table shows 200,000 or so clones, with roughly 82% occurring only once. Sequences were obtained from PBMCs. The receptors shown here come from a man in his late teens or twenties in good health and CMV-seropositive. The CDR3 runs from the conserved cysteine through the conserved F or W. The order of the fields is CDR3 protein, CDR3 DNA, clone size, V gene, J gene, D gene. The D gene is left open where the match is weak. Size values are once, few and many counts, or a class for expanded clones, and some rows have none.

CAWRGAYNEQFF,TGTGCCTGGCGGGGTGCCTACAATGAGCAGTTCTTC,few,TRBV7-2,TRBJ2-1,-
CASSIGTRTSYEQYF,TGTGCCAGTAGTATCGGGACTAGAACTTCATACGAGCAGTACTTC,once,TRBV19,TRBJ2-7,TRBD2
CASSLSPASPEQYF,TGTGCCAGCAGCTTAAGTCCCGCGTCCCCCGAGCAGTACTTC,-,TRBV7-7,TRBJ2-7,-
CASSFGSVVRGGDEQYF,TGTGCCAGCAGCTTTGGGAGCGTGGTTCGAGGGGGGGACGAGCAGTACTTC,few,TRBV5-5,TRBJ2-7,-
CASSPRQLYEQYF,TGTGCCAGCAGCCCTCGACAGCTCTACGAGCAGTACTTC,few,TRBV7-9,TRBJ2-7,-
CASSSASGNTIYF,TGTGCCAGTAGTAGCGCCTCTGGAAACACCATATATTTT,-,TRBV19,TRBJ1-3,-
CASSPGTGAGNTIYF,TGTGCCAGCAGCCCTGGGACAGGGGCGGGAAACACCATATATTTT,-,TRBV11-3,TRBJ1-3,TRBD1
CSVEGGDLYNEQFF,TGCAGCGTTGAAGGCGGGGATCTCTACAATGAGCAGTTCTTC,-,TRBV29-1,TRBJ2-1,-
CASSFDRGGSVNGYTF,TGTGCCAGCAGCTTCGATCGTGGAGGTAGCGTGAATGGCTACACCTTC,-,TRBV5-6,TRBJ1-2,-
CASSAALGTEAFF,TGCGCCAGCAGCGCGGCACTTGGGACTGAAGCTTTCTTT,-,TRBV5-1,TRBJ1-1,-
CASTRTSGLTNTGELFF,TGTGCCAGCACCCGGACTAGCGGACTAACGAACACCGGGGAGCTGTTTTTT,-,TRBV5-4,TRBJ2-2,TRBD2
CASSRDSTSNQPQHF,TGTGCCAGCAGTCGGGACTCAACTAGCAATCAGCCCCAGCATTTT,-,TRBV7-2,TRBJ1-5,-
CASSLSSGVGPNTEAFF,TGTGCCAGCAGTTTATCGAGCGGGGTTGGCCCGAACACTGAAGCTTTCTTT,few,TRBV27,TRBJ1-1,-
CASSLSGTAYEKLFF,TGTGCCAGCAGTTTATCCGGGACAGCGTATGAAAAACTGTTTTTT,many,TRBV27,TRBJ1-4,TRBD1
CASSDRGTSGYNEQFF,TGTGCCAGCAGTGACAGAGGGACTAGCGGGTACAATGAGCAGTTCTTC,-,TRBV6-4,TRBJ2-1,TRBD2
CASSQGIRTGDNTGELFF,TGTGCCAGCAGCCAAGGAATCCGGACAGGAGACAACACCGGGGAGCTGTTTTTT,-,TRBV4-2,TRBJ2-2,TRBD1
CASSPSVRDFYNEQFF,TGTGCCAGTAGTCCGTCGGTCCGGGACTTTTACAATGAGCAGTTCTTC,-,TRBV19,TRBJ2-1,-
CASSPPATGSLAGGSNNEQFF,TGTGCCAGCTCACCACCGGCGACAGGGTCACTAGCGGGAGGGTCTAACAATGAGCAGTTCTTC,-,TRBV18,TRBJ2-1,TRBD2
CASSLEIGRAGGNTIYF,TGTGCCAGCAGCTTAGAGATAGGCAGGGCAGGGGGAAACACCATATATTTT,few,TRBV7-2,TRBJ1-3,-
CASSFGDRVRNEQYF,TGTGCCAGCAGTTTTGGGGACAGGGTTAGGAACGAGCAGTACTTC,-,TRBV28,TRBJ2-7,TRBD1
CAWSWVGTGVEKLFF,TGTGCCTGGAGCTGGGTCGGGACAGGGGTTGAAAAACTGTTTTTT,-,TRBV30,TRBJ1-4,TRBD1
CASSLHTGELFF,TGTGCCAGCAGCCTACACACCGGGGAGCTGTTTTTT,-,TRBV5-4,TRBJ2-2,-
CASSRVRGSTDTQYF,TGTGCCAGCTCCAGGGTGCGGGGTTCGACAGATACGCAGTATTTT,-,TRBV11-2,TRBJ2-3,-
CASLDRGHQPQHF,TGCGCCAGCCTTGACAGGGGGCATCAGCCCCAGCATTTT,-,TRBV10-1,TRBJ1-5,TRBD1
CASSLVGSQETQYF,TGCGCCAGCAGCCTCGTCGGGAGCCAAGAGACCCAGTACTTC,-,TRBV4-1,TRBJ2-5,-
CASSGTGAFRDEQFF,TGCGCCAGCAGCGGAACAGGGGCTTTCAGGGATGAGCAGTTCTTC,-,TRBV5-1,TRBJ2-1,TRBD1
CAISECWGIRGGGANVLTF,TGTGCCATCAGTGAATGTTGGGGCATCCGAGGTGGTGGGGCCAACGTCCTGACTTTC,-,TRBV10-3,TRBJ2-6,-
CASSEQFYEQYF,TGTGCCAGCAGTGAACAGTTCTACGAGCAGTACTTC,-,TRBV2,TRBJ2-7,-
CASSSSGAWADTQYF,TGTGCCAGCAGTTCCTCGGGAGCGTGGGCAGATACGCAGTATTTT,-,TRBV27,TRBJ2-3,-
CASSQSRGPTQYF,TGTGCCAGCAGCCAGAGTAGAGGGCCTACGCAGTATTTT,-,TRBV7-3,TRBJ2-3,-
CATAAGVWEQFF,TGTGCCACCGCGGCGGGAGTCTGGGAGCAGTTCTTC,-,TRBV2,TRBJ2-1,TRBD2
CARSWKLAGGTNTGELFF,TGTGCCAGAAGCTGGAAACTAGCGGGAGGAACGAACACCGGGGAGCTGTTTTTT,-,TRBV5-3,TRBJ2-2,TRBD2
CASRAVRGDYGYTF,TGTGCCAGCAGGGCAGTACGAGGCGACTATGGCTACACCTTC,once,TRBV9,TRBJ1-2,-
CASSRLLAGIKSSYNEQFF,TGTGCCAGCAGTCGTCTACTAGCGGGAATAAAGAGTTCCTACAATGAGCAGTTCTTC,-,TRBV27,TRBJ2-1,TRBD2
CASSSDKKGDILSNQPQHF,TGTGCCAGCAGTTCTGATAAGAAGGGGGACATTCTTAGCAATCAGCCCCAGCATTTT,few,TRBV28,TRBJ1-5,-
CASSLTAQKADTQYF,TGTGCCAGCAGTTTGACTGCCCAAAAGGCAGATACGCAGTATTTT,-,TRBV2,TRBJ2-3,-
CASSFGGAQGYTF,TGTGCCAGCAGTTTTGGCGGAGCGCAAGGCTACACCTTC,few,TRBV28,TRBJ1-2,-
CASSSYRGKAGNTIYF,TGTGCCAGCAGCTCCTACAGGGGAAAAGCTGGAAACACCATATATTTT,once,TRBV7-8,TRBJ1-3,TRBD1
CASSLVQGSNQPQHF,TGTGCCAGCAGCTTAGTACAGGGGAGTAATCAGCCCCAGCATTTT,-,TRBV7-2,TRBJ1-5,TRBD1
CASRVAALSGKEQFF,TGTGCCAGCAGGGTAGCGGCCCTCAGTGGAAAGGAGCAGTTCTTC,-,TRBV27,TRBJ2-1,-
CASSLRGQGLNYGYTF,TGTGCCAGCAGTTTACGGGGACAGGGGCTAAACTATGGCTACACCTTC,few,TRBV28,TRBJ1-2,TRBD1
CASSFPGLYGYTF,TGCGCCAGCAGCTTCCCAGGGTTATATGGCTACACCTTC,few,TRBV5-1,TRBJ1-2,-
CASSPGSPDTQYF,TGTGCCAGCAGCCCCGGGAGTCCGGATACGCAGTATTTT,-,TRBV7-3,TRBJ2-3,-
CASSLPGTATYNEQFF,TGTGCCAGCAGCCTACCCGGGACTGCAACCTACAATGAGCAGTTCTTC,-,TRBV5-4,TRBJ2-1,-
CASSLTWRVVSYEQYF,TGCGCCAGCAGCTTGACATGGAGAGTAGTCTCCTACGAGCAGTACTTC,-,TRBV5-1,TRBJ2-7,-
CASSLSREVTDTQYF,TGTGCCAGCAGTCTGTCGAGGGAGGTGACAGATACGCAGTATTTT,once,TRBV27,TRBJ2-3,-
CASTSGYEQYF,TGTGCCAGCACTAGCGGGTACGAGCAGTACTTC,-,TRBV27,TRBJ2-7,TRBD2
CASSYRQGYTLEQFF,TGTGCCAGCAGTTACAGACAGGGGTATACGCTTGAGCAGTTCTTC,-,TRBV6-6,TRBJ2-1,TRBD1
CAWSSLSIGEQYF,TGTGCCTGGAGTTCCCTTTCGATCGGCGAGCAGTACTTC,-,TRBV30,TRBJ2-7,-
CASSRGAKNIQYF,TGTGCCAGCAGTCGGGGGGCCAAAAACATTCAGTACTTC,-,TRBV7-9,TRBJ2-4,-